This TCR beta chain was identified in a study of PD-1 blockade in classical Hodgkin lymphoma. Overall study context: Patients were infused with nivolumab 3 mg/kg every 2 weeks.

After autologous stem cell transplantation all patients relapsed, and prior brentuximab vedotin exposure differed between cohorts. Complete response, partial response or progressive disease was each patient's best response. Findings and caveats of the study: Undefined causes, possibly disease activity or prior therapy, underlie the repertoire differences. Newly diagnosed patients reportedly had lower baseline TCR diversity than healthy donors.

With regard to this clone: Its specificity is unknown.

The CDR3 has 15 residues. The germline gives CDR1 LNHDA, CDR2 SQIVND (reference sequence). Trimming took 2 bases from V and 0 from J, leaving 8 bases between them. The data were produced by immunoSEQ multiplex PCR, yet TCRdb's version contains in-frame clones alone and is incomplete. The sample consists of about 150,000 clones, 78% of them appearing once. The sequences come from peripheral blood mononuclear cells (PBMCs), collected before the second cycle of nivolumab. The clonotype was recovered from a human donor with classical Hodgkin lymphoma. The rearrangement uses TRBV19 and TRBJ2-1; D call uncertain. Here the CDR3 reads CASSITVHSYNEQFF. The CDR3 nucleotides are TGTGCCAGTAGTATAACAGTTCACTCCTACAATGAGCAGTTCTTC.